These 21 T cell receptor beta chains were sequenced from one sample in a study of cytomegalovirus exposure and HLA in healthy donors. The PCR ran on 60 Vbeta and 13 Jbeta primers. Assay used: immunoSEQ multiplex PCR; TCRdb lists only in-frame clones, some missing. Seen here are under 70,000 clones, approximately 71% observed once, and the top ten hold about a third. The sample comprised PBMCs. These receptors were collected from a man aged 35-49 years in good health and CMV-seropositive.

This chain connects TRBV5-1 to TRBJ1-3; 10 nucleotides match TRBD1. This CDR3 is built from 17 residues. V shed 4 bases, J shed 2 bases, and the junction held 9 bases outside the gene matches. CDR1 is SGHRS, CDR2 YFSETQ, per germline. Written as DNA, the CDR3 is TGCGCCAGCAGCCCGGGGTCCGGGACAGGGGCTGGAAACACCATATATTTT. Translating gives CASSPGSGTGAGNTIYF.

The chain recombines TRBV4-3 with TRBJ2-3; D is possibly TRBD2 (6 bases). Trimming shortened V by 0 bases and J by 3 bases, and 7 bases separated the two germline ends. CDR3 length: 14 amino acids. Germline CDR1 reads LGHNA; CDR2 reads YSLEER. CDR3 amino acids: CASSQELATDTQYF. The CDR3 bases are TGCGCCAGCAGCCAAGAACTAGCAACAGATACGCAGTATTTT.

The CDR3 nucleotides are TGTGCCTGGAGTACAGGGGGGGGTCAGCCCCAGCATTTT. Amino acids: CAWSTGGGQPQHF. V is TRBV30 and J is TRBJ1-5; 8 bases map to TRBD1. Unmatched junction bases numbered 3, after V lost 2 bases and J lost 6 bases. This CDR3 spans 13 amino acids. The germline gives CDR1 GTSNPN, CDR2 SVGIG (reference sequence).

The rearrangement uses TRBV7-6 and TRBJ2-1; 7 bases match TRBD1. The CDR3 consists of 14 residues. The germline V gene has CDR1 SGHVS and CDR2 FNYEAQ. V trimming: 8 bases; J trimming: 1 base; junction bases outside the gene matches: 5. CDR3 region: CASGDRESYNEQFF. DNA of the CDR3: TGTGCCAGCGGAGACAGGGAGTCCTACAATGAGCAGTTCTTC.

The DNA for the CDR3 is TGCAGCGTAGACGGACAGGGGGTTTGGGATGAGCAGTTCTTC. Protein product: CSVDGQGVWDEQFF. The V and J genes are TRBV29-1 and TRBJ2-1, with 10 nucleotides matching TRBD1. The CDR3 covers 14 residues. Germline V gives CDR1 SQVTM, CDR2 ANQGSEA. V shed 6 bases and J 8 bases; nucleotides not matched to a gene: 10.

This chain joins TRBV2 and TRBJ1-2; TRBD1 matches at 8 bases. The ends lost 5 bases at V and 8 bases at J; junction bases unmatched: 4. CDR3 length: 12 residues. In germline, CDR1 is SNHLY, CDR2 FYNNEI. CDR3: CASSQDRVGYTF. CDR3 coding DNA: TGTGCCAGCAGTCAGGACAGGGTCGGCTACACCTTC. The complete variable domain, with remaining parts taken from reference TRBV2 and TRBJ1-2, reads EPEVTQTPSHQVTQMGQEVILRCVPISNHLYFYWYRQILGQKVEFLVSFYNNEISEKSEIFDDQFSVERPDGSNFTLKIRSTKLEDSAMYFCASSQDRVGYTFGSGTRLTVV.

The rearrangement joins TRBV9 to TRBJ1-1; tentative D call: TRBD1 (6 bases). The V gene lost 2 bases and the J gene lost 4 bases, with 12 bases spanning the gap. Germline-derived CDR1 and CDR2 are SGDLS and YYNGEE. This CDR3 has 14 residues. For the CDR3, the DNA is TGTGCCAGCAGCGTCGCAGGGGAGGGCACTGAAGCTTTCTTT. Amino acid sequence: CASSVAGEGTEAFF.

This CDR3 reads CASSVTSSYNSPLHF. The CDR3 DNA reads TGTGCCAGCAGCGTAACGAGCTCCTATAATTCACCCCTCCACTTT. The chain uses TRBV9 and TRBJ1-6, with D uncertain. Deletions cut 1 base from V and 0 bases from J, with 5 bases between. This CDR3 region has 15 residues. From germline, CDR1 is SGDLS and CDR2 YYNGEE. The full variable domain, in which reference TRBV9 and TRBJ1-6 provide the parts outside the CDR3, is DSGVTQTPKHLITATGQRVTLRCSPRSGDLSVYWYQQSLDQGLQFLIQYYNGEERAKGNILERFSAQQFPDLHSELNLSSLELGDSALYFCASSVTSSYNSPLHFGNGTRLTVT.

The rearrangement joins TRBV25-1 to TRBJ2-7, with 7 bases lining up with TRBD1. Germline V CDR1 and CDR2: MGHDK, SYGVNS. The CDR3 extends over 14 amino acids. V was pared by 2 bases and J by 2 bases, with 3 bases of the junction left unmatched. The CDR3 protein is CASSEGTAPYEQYF. The CDR3 DNA is TGTGCCAGCAGTGAAGGGACAGCCCCCTACGAGCAGTACTTC.

The J gene is TRBJ2-2, the V gene TRBV6-6, with D perhaps matching TRBD2 (6 bases). This CDR3 has 15 residues. Germline V gene sequence: CDR1 MNHNY, CDR2 SVGAGI (reference sequence). V was trimmed by 5 bases and J by 1 base, leaving 11 bases between them. As DNA, the CDR3 is TGTGCCAGCAGTCCCCCGGGGGAGAACACCGGGGAGCTGTTTTTT. Translating gives CASSPPGENTGELFF.

This clone was seen just once. The chain combines TRBV2 with TRBJ2-5, with D possibly TRBD2 on 6 matching bases. V lost 2 bases and J 1 base, leaving 8 bases between the germline ends. From germline, CDR1 is SNHLY and CDR2 FYNNEI. This CDR3 has 14 residues. The CDR3 DNA reads TGTGCCAGCAGTGAAAGCGGGCCCCAAGAGACCCAGTACTTC. Translated, it gives CASSESGPQETQYF.

The J gene is TRBJ1-1, the V gene TRBV9, with 8 nucleotides matching TRBD1. This CDR3 spans 15 amino acids. The junction had 12 bases not matched to a gene; V was cut back by 6 bases and J by 5 bases. Germline assignment: CDR1 SGDLS and CDR2 YYNGEE. CDR3 DNA sequence: TGTGCCAGCACTCAGGGGGCTATGTCCGAGACTGAAGCTTTCTTT. Translated, it gives CASTQGAMSETEAFF.

The rearrangement joins TRBV5-6 to TRBJ1-1, with TRBD1 identical over 9 bases. The CDR3 runs 15 residues. Germline values: CDR1 SGHDT, CDR2 YYEEEE. J gave up 1 base and V 4 bases, and 5 bases lay outside the gene matches. CDR3 region: CASSGVQGANTEAFF. CDR3 DNA: TGTGCCAGCAGCGGGGTACAGGGGGCGAACACTGAAGCTTTCTTT. The variable domain in full, with the rest retrieved from reference TRBV5-6 and TRBJ1-1, is DAGVTQSPTHLIKTRGQQVTLRCSPKSGHDTVSWYQQALGQGPQFIFQYYEEEERQRGNFPDRFSGHQFPNYSSELNVNALLLGDSALYLCASSGVQGANTEAFFGQGTRLTVV.

This clone was seen only once. This chain's CDR3 is CASSPAGTGAKNEQFF. For the CDR3, the DNA is TGTGCCAGCAGCCCGGCCGGGACAGGGGCGAAAAATGAGCAGTTCTTC. The genes are TRBV7-9 and TRBJ2-1; 10 bases map to TRBD1. The CDR3 extends over 16 amino acids. Trimming at V came to 5 bases and at J to 7 bases, leaving 11 bases not matched to a gene. Germline CDR1 is SEHNR and CDR2 is FQNEAQ (reference sequence).

This sequence joins TRBV25-1 and TRBJ1-1; 9 bases align to TRBD1. The junction had 7 bases not matched to a gene; V was cut back by 6 bases and J by 2 bases. This CDR3 is 15 amino acids long. Germline V gives CDR1 MGHDK, CDR2 SYGVNS. The CDR3: CASRLATGGNTEAFF. CDR3 nucleotides: TGTGCCAGCAGGTTAGCGACAGGGGGAAACACTGAAGCTTTCTTT.

V is TRBV5-4 and J is TRBJ1-6; D gene uncertain. This CDR3 has 14 residues. V lost 1 base to trimming and J lost 7 bases, with 9 bases between them. Germline values: CDR1 SGHNT, CDR2 YYREEE (reference sequence). CDR3 region: CASSLFRPNSPLHF. CDR3 DNA: TGTGCCAGCAGCTTGTTCAGGCCGAATTCACCCCTCCACTTT. The whole variable domain, filled in from reference TRBV5-4 and TRBJ1-6, reads ETGVTQSPTHLIKTRGQQVTLRCSSQSGHNTVSWYQQALGQGPQFIFQYYREEENGRGNFPPRFSGLQFPNYSSELNVNALELDDSALYLCASSLFRPNSPLHFGNGTRLTVT.

Comments on this clone: Other DNA sequences in the sample encode the same CDR3. This chain joins TRBV13 and TRBJ1-2; tentative D call: TRBD1 (5 bases). From germline, CDR1 is PRHDT and CDR2 FYEKMQ (reference sequence). The CDR3 runs to 15 residues. V gave up 1 base and J gave up 4 bases, with 13 bases separating them. CDR3 amino acids: CASSLAVRQRYGYTF. The CDR3 nucleotides are TGTGCCAGCAGCTTAGCCGTTCGACAGCGCTATGGCTACACCTTC.

This chain uses TRBV30 with TRBJ2-7; D remains ambiguous. Germline CDR1 GTSNPN, CDR2 SVGIG (reference sequence). The CDR3 sequence is 12 residues long. V shed 1 base and J shed 0 bases, with 4 bases lying between them. In DNA, the CDR3 is TGTGCCTGGAGTGGACTCTCCTACGAGCAGTACTTC. It translates to CAWSGLSYEQYF.

This clone was observed a single time. V usage is TRBV10-3 and J usage is TRBJ2-7; 7 bases fit TRBD2. This CDR3 spans 14 amino acids. V lost 6 bases to trimming and J lost 0 bases; unmatched junction nucleotides: 5. Looked up from germline, CDR1 is ENHRY and CDR2 is SYGVKD. CDR3 protein: CAISMGGSSYEQYF. In nucleotides, the CDR3 is TGTGCCATCAGCATGGGCGGGAGCTCCTACGAGCAGTACTTC.

The chain recombines TRBV6-4 with TRBJ2-7; 10 bases align to TRBD1. There are 15 residues in the CDR3. Germline CDR1 reads MRHNA; CDR2 reads SNTAGT. After removal of 6 bases from V and 0 bases from J, the junction contained 5 bases not matched to a gene. Here the CDR3 DNA reads TGTGCCAGCAGCAGAGGACAGGGGGTCTCCTACGAGCAGTACTTC. It codes for CASSRGQGVSYEQYF.

This clone was observed a single time. The CDR3 protein is CASSTQAGPLYEQYF. The CDR3 DNA reads TGTGCCAGCAGCACCCAAGCGGGGCCCCTCTACGAGCAGTACTTC. The chain joins TRBV7-2 to TRBJ2-7, with 7 bases that match TRBD2. The germline gives CDR1 SGHTA, CDR2 FQGNSA. The V and J ends lost 5 bases and 3 bases, in that order; junction bases with no gene match: 10. This CDR3 has 15 residues.